A selection of T cell receptor beta chains follows, all from one sample in a study of T cell repertoires in aging, cancer and after chemotherapy. One entry per CDR3 protein, called by TCRdb with MiXCR from the multiplex PCR reads. The repertoire holds roughly 2,100 distinct CDR3 sequences, around a quarter seen once, with less than 40% in the top ten. The sample was blood. These receptors originate from a human donor with a solid tumor. CDR3s leave out the opening cysteine and the closing phenylalanine or tryptophan. Each record gives: CDR3 length, J gene, V gene, CDR3 protein.

>16|TRBJ2-2|TRBV19
ASSIIVSTAPRPGELF
>11|TRBJ2-7|TRBV2
MSLAGSSYEQY
>12|TRBJ1-2|TRBV30
AWSVHTVEDGYT
>14|TRBJ2-3|TRBV4-1
ASSQDTSGRTDTQY
>14|TRBJ2-3|TRBV30
AWSLPTGVHTDTQY
>11|TRBJ2-5|TRBV6-2/TRBV6-3
ASTRQPQETQY
>12|TRBJ2-3|TRBV6-5
ASSPTFRTDTQY
>13|TRBJ2-7|TRBV4-1
ASSQMPGHYYEQY
>13|TRBJ1-5|TRBV4-3
ASSQDGGPRQPQH
>13|TRBJ2-4|TRBV19
ASSIDGGSRNIQY
>14|TRBJ1-2|TRBV27
ASSETGQGVADGYT
>15|TRBJ2-5|TRBV24-1
ATSDQLQPHTLETQY
>10|TRBJ2-5|TRBV19
ASRQSGETQY
>12|TRBJ2-1|TRBV15
ATSRASRGYEQF
>15|TRBJ2-6|TRBV4-2
ASSQEGSNSGANVLT
>13|TRBJ2-1|TRBV7-9
ASSPPSMTYNEQF
>11|TRBJ1-1|TRBV14
ASSLQGNTEAF
>12|TRBJ2-7|TRBV28
ASSSRGGSYEQY
>14|TRBJ2-1|TRBV25-1
ASSEPDESNLDEQF
>13|TRBJ2-7|TRBV7-4
ASSRLAGPPYEQY
>13|TRBJ1-1|TRBV28
ASRSGHPMNTEAF
>13|TRBJ2-7|TRBV19
ASSIASDAPYEQY
>12|TRBJ2-5|TRBV20-1
SARDRSPTETQY
>13|TRBJ1-3|TRBV7-2
DSSLADLSGNTIY
>12|TRBJ2-2|TRBV5-1
ASSASFRTGELF
>11|TRBJ1-1|TRBV6-1
ASSETSGLKAF
>11|TRBJ2-5|TRBV10-3
ASGAGGRDTQY
>14|TRBJ2-7|TRBV7-9
ASSLFTAGTKVEQY
>14|TRBJ2-1|TRBV12-3/TRBV12-4
ASSPRLAATYNEQF
>15|TRBJ1-2|TRBV6-4
ASSFPFRGGYIYGYT
>11|TRBJ2-1|TRBV19
ASSILLADEQF
>11|TRBJ1-5|TRBV12-3/TRBV12-4
ASRGTVNQPQH
>14|TRBJ2-3|TRBV9
ASSVEGGVSTDTQY
>9|TRBJ2-7|TRBV28
ASSLGLEQY
>6|TRBJ2-4|TRBV27
ASSDTD
>10|TRBJ2-7|TRBV29-1
SVLGQRYEQY
>13|TRBJ2-7|TRBV19
ASSAGQGPSYEQY
>14|TRBJ2-1|TRBV6-4
ASSPGVGGPVDEQF
>11|TRBJ2-7|TRBV12-3/TRBV12-4
ASRISGAHEQY
>12|TRBJ2-2|TRBV7-3
ASRLSGNTGELF
>13|TRBJ2-7|TRBV7-2
ASSPGPSSTYEQY
>14|TRBJ1-2|TRBV4-2
ASSPQNPTGSYGYT
>11|TRBJ1-1|TRBV14
ASSFMLNTEAF
>14|TRBJ1-2|TRBV7-2
ASSFANRVGSYGYT
>10|TRBJ2-3|TRBV6-1
ATKDSTDTQY
>11|TRBJ2-7|TRBV30
AWAWTGDYEQY